This is a list of T cell receptor beta chains from one sample in a study of T cell changes during pregnancy in multiple sclerosis. Repertoires were generated with immunoSEQ multiplex PCR, while TCRdb's copy carries only in-frame clones and drops some. The table has more than 55,000 clones, around 92% seen once; the top ten hold roughly 1.3%. Here the sequenced sample was peripheral blood, taken after pregnancy. The source is a female donor in good health, enrolled as a control in a pregnancy study. The conserved cysteine and the conserved F or W are not part of the CDR3 here. The order of the fields is J gene, V gene, CDR3 length, clone size, CDR3 protein. Size is stated for part of the rows, as once, few or many counts, or as a class when the clone is expanded.

TRBJ2-3 | TRBV5-1 | 14 | . | ASSLETSGGTDTQY
TRBJ1-3 | TRBV30 | 13 | . | AWSDLLSSGNTIY
TRBJ1-6 | TRBV2 | 12 | . | ASSEADSDQPLH
TRBJ2-7 | TRBV29-1 | 10 | once | SVRDGGYEQY
TRBJ2-1 | TRBV5-4 | 13 | . | ASSTGLAGGNEQF
TRBJ1-1 | TRBV6-6 | 11 | . | ASSRDSGSEAF
TRBJ1-2 | TRBV30 | 10 | . | AWRTGDYGYT
TRBJ1-3 | TRBV5-6 | 14 | . | ASSYQGGFSGNTIY
TRBJ2-7 | TRBV4-1 | 11 | once | ASSQASGYEQY
TRBJ1-3 | TRBV4-1 | 13 | once | ASSEGEISGNTIY
TRBJ1-4 | TRBV6-5 | 13 | . | ASSYFDRGDEKLF
TRBJ1-2 | TRBV15 | 13 | few | ATSPLGQGKDGYT